These 5 T cell receptor beta chains came from one sample sequenced in a study of cytomegalovirus exposure and HLA in healthy donors. Vbeta (60) and Jbeta (13) primers were used in the PCR. The method was immunoSEQ multiplex PCR; TCRdb's version includes in-frame clones alone and lacks a portion of them. This sample yields about 110,000 clones, of which roughly four fifths are seen a single time; 2.5% to 3% belongs to the top ten. The sequenced sample consisted of PBMCs. All receptors derive from a male donor in good health and CMV-seropositive.

The J gene is TRBJ1-1, the V gene TRBV25-1; perhaps TRBD1 as D (5 bases). V lost 3 bases, J lost 6 bases, and 11 bases lay in between. The CDR3 has 13 amino acids. Looked up from germline, CDR1 is MGHDK and CDR2 is SYGVNS. The CDR3 DNA is TGTGCCAGCAGTGAGCAGGGTATATCTGAAGCTTTCTTT. It is translated as CASSEQGISEAFF.

V and J are TRBV4-1 and TRBJ2-3; TRBD2 agrees at 11 bases. The length of the CDR3 is 17 residues. The V gene end was trimmed by 0 bases and the J gene end by 6 bases; junction bases not matched to a gene: 8. The germline V gene has CDR1 MGHRA and CDR2 YSYEKL. The CDR3 spells CASSQDRASGGRDTQYF. CDR3 bases: TGCGCCAGCAGCCAAGATAGGGCTAGCGGGGGGAGGGATACGCAGTATTTT.

The J gene is TRBJ2-3, the V gene TRBV29-1; 7 bases match TRBD2. This CDR3 spans 16 amino acids. Per germline, CDR1 SQVTM and CDR2 ANQGSEA. After removal of 8 bases from V and 2 bases from J, the junction contained 16 bases not matched to a gene. The CDR3 coding sequence is TGCAGCCTTCGGACGGGAGGCTTCAAAGTCACAGATACGCAGTATTTT. Protein: CSLRTGGFKVTDTQYF.

This sequence joins TRBV18 and TRBJ2-3; tentative D call: TRBD2 (6 bases). The CDR3 loop spans 17 amino acids. From germline, CDR1 is KGHSH and CDR2 LQKENI. Trimming took 0 bases from V and 0 from J, leaving 13 bases between them. The CDR3 nucleotides read TGTGCCAGCTCACCACCGTTAACTGGACTAAGCACAGATACGCAGTATTTT. Its protein product is CASSPPLTGLSTDTQYF.

The chain combines TRBV4-2 with TRBJ1-5, with 10 bases matching TRBD1. The CDR3 is made up of 15 amino acids. The trim removed 5 bases at V and 6 bases at J, leaving 7 bases unmatched. CDR1 LGHNA and CDR2 YNFKEQ come from the germline V gene. CDR3: CASSGTGASAQPQHF. CDR3 DNA sequence: TGTGCCAGCAGCGGGACAGGGGCGTCGGCTCAGCCCCAGCATTTT.